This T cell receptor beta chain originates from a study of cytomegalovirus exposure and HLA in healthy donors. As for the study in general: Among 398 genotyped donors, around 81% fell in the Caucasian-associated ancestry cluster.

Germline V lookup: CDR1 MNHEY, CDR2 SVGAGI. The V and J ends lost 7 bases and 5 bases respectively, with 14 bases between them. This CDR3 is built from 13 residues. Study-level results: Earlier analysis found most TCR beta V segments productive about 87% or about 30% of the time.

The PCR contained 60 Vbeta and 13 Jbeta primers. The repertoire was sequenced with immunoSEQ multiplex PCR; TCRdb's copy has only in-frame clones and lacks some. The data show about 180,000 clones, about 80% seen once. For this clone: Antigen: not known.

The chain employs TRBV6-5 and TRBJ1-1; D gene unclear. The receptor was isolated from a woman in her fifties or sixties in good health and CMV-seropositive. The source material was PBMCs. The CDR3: CASTDSRGTEAFF. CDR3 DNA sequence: TGTGCCAGCACCGACTCCCGGGGTACTGAAGCTTTCTTT.